Detailed here is one T cell receptor beta chain. The clone's antigen remains unknown. Within one base of it there is no much larger clone, and no base qualities were kept. TCRbeta CDR3 regions were amplified from genomic DNA by means of the immunoSEQ Assay, a bias-controlled multiplex PCR. In the authors' own workflow: Within the assay, amplification of reference gene primers was used to estimate how many nucleated cells each sample contained. To quantify the absolute abundance of each unique TCRbeta CDR3 rearrangement, sequence reads were collapsed and filtered. Productive Simpson clonality was computed per sample as the square root of Simpson's diversity index over productive rearrangements. TCRdb retrieved this table from immuneACCESS and kept in-frame rearrangements only. Not all clones are present; in checked studies, unresolved V genes account for under half, and no reason is known for the remainder. D and trimming come from the DNA, and the V and J calls and clone size come from that table. The sample records some 80,000 clones, 60% to 85% of which are singletons. About a sixth of the sample rests with the top ten.

Collaborating institutions collected whole blood in K2EDTA tubes following their own protocols. For TCRbeta analysis, collaborators shipped samples in one of three forms: frozen whole blood, isolated PBMCs, or DNA extracted from either of those sample types. The entry originates in a study of blood T cell repertoires in COVID-19 (dated by TCRdb to 2018 to 2020). Background on the whole study: The collaborator samples originated in the United States, Italy and Spain and spanned the acute and convalescent phases of COVID-19. Nearly every sample came with metadata listing a de-identified subject ID, COVID-19 status, age in years and sex. Where available, HLA class I and class II types were obtained from metadata supplied by the sample provider rather than from assay-based typing. A freely available public database, intended as a resource for researchers studying the immune response to SARS-CoV-2, is where the repertoires were released. The samples were drawn from the first 160 participants of the ongoing ImmuneRACE study and from more than 1,000 subjects provided by 6 global collaborators. The material from the prospective study consisted of cDNA or gDNA derived from T cells, B-cell-depleted T cells, or PBMCs. The dataset comprised deeply sampled blood TCRbeta repertoires from subjects exposed to, actively infected with, or recovered from COVID-19. Summary of the overall study and its limitations: Clinical and demographic metadata were provided uncurated, with the amount varying by source and participant.

Germline trimming amounts to 4 bases on V and 5 bases on J, with 8 as the count of junction bases outside the gene matches. Reading from cysteine to phenylalanine, the CDR3 counts 15 amino acids. Solely the CDR3 DNA is kept, with 45 bases framed from the first base. CDR1 and CDR2 (SGDLS, YYNGEE) derive from the germline V gene. This clonotype was obtained from a human donor in a cohort sampled during active COVID-19. Sequencing was performed on peripheral blood. The V and J segments used are TRBV9 and TRBJ2-3; TRBD1 lines up with 9 middle nucleotides. The CDR3: CASSLIMGQGDTQYF. The nucleotide sequence reads TGTGCCAGCAGCCTAATAATGGGACAGGGAGATACGCAGTATTTT.